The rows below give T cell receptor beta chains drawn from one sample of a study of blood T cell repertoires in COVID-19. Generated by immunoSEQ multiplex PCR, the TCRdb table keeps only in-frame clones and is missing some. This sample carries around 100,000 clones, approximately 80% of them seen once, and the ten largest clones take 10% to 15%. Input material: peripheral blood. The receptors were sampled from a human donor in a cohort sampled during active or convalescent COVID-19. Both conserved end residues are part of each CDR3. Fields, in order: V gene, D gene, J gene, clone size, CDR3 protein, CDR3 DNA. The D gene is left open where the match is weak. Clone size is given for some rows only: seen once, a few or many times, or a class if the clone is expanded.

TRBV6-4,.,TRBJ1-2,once,CALHMGSNYGYTF,TGTGCCCTACACATGGGCTCTAACTATGGCTACACCTTC
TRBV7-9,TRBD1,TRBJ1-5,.,CASSTRDRRNQPQHF,TGTGCCAGCAGCACACGGGACAGGCGGAATCAGCCCCAGCATTTT
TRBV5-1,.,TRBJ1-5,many,CASSPSGVSNQPQHF,TGCGCCAGCAGCCCCTCAGGGGTGAGCAATCAGCCCCAGCATTTT
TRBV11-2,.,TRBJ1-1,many,CASERTANTEAFF,TGTGCCAGTGAGAGGACAGCGAACACTGAAGCTTTCTTT
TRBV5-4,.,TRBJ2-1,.,CASSLGGQAGDNEQFF,TGTGCCAGCAGCTTGGGGGGGCAGGCTGGTGACAATGAGCAGTTCTTC
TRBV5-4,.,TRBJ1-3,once,CASSLGGPSSGNTIYF,TGTGCCAGCAGCCTAGGAGGGCCGAGCTCTGGAAACACCATATATTTT
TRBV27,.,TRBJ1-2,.,CASSPLGVNYGYTF,TGTGCCAGCAGTCCCCTCGGAGTAAACTATGGCTACACCTTC
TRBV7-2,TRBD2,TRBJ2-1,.,CASSSGSSGYNEQFF,TGTGCCAGCAGCTCTGGGTCTAGCGGGTACAATGAGCAGTTCTTC
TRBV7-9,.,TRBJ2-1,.,CASSPGGALSYNEQFF,TGTGCCAGCAGCCCCGGTGGGGCCCTCTCCTACAATGAGCAGTTCTTC
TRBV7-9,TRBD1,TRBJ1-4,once,CASSLDRAVVFF,TGTGCCAGCAGCCTCGACAGGGCAGTGGTGTTTTTT
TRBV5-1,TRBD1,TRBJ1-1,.,CASSYRDRGQISFF,TGCGCCAGCAGCTATAGAGACAGGGGGCAGATATCTTTCTTT
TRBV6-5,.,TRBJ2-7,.,CASKVRYEQYF,TGTGCCAGCAAAGTGAGGTACGAGCAGTACTTC
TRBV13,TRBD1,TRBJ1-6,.,CASSLGRGRVGNSPLHF,TGTGCCAGCAGCTTAGGCAGGGGGCGGGTCGGTAATTCACCCCTCCACTTT
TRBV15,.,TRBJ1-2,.,CATSRSGWAYGYTF,TGTGCCACCTCTCGATCAGGGTGGGCTTATGGCTACACCTTC
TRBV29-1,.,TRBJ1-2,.,CSVEAGEGMDSGYTF,TGCAGCGTTGAAGCGGGGGAGGGTATGGACAGTGGCTACACCTTC
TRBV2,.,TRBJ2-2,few,CASSLRQQNTGELFF,TGTGCCAGCAGTTTAAGACAACAGAACACCGGGGAGCTGTTTTTT
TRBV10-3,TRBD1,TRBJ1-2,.,CAISESGQGGYTF,TGTGCCATCAGTGAGTCGGGACAGGGGGGCTACACCTTC
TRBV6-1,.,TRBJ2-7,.,CASSEALTGGTYEQYF,TGTGCCAGCAGTGAAGCGTTGACTGGAGGCACTTACGAGCAGTACTTC
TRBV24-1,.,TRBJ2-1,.,CATSDFPDNEQFF,TGTGCCACCAGTGATTTCCCAGACAATGAGCAGTTCTTC
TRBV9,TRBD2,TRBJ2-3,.,CASSAPGGGNADTQYF,TGTGCCAGCAGCGCACCCGGGGGGGGGAACGCAGATACGCAGTATTTT
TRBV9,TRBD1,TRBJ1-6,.,CASRGTGDSPLHF,TGTGCCAGCAGAGGGACAGGGGATTCACCCCTCCACTTT
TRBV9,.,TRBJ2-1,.,CASSVVANSYNEQFF,TGTGCCAGCAGCGTAGTCGCTAACTCCTACAATGAGCAGTTCTTC
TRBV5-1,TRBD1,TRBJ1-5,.,CASSPSGTGRNQPQHF,TGCGCCAGCAGCCCCTCCGGGACAGGGCGGAATCAGCCCCAGCATTTT
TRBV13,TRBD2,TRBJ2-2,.,CASSPTGLAGNTGELFF,TGTGCCAGCAGCCCTACTGGACTAGCGGGGAACACCGGGGAGCTGTTTTTT
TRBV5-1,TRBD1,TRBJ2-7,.,CASSDRTGQGPYEQYF,TGCGCCAGCAGCGACCGTACGGGACAGGGACCCTACGAGCAGTACTTC
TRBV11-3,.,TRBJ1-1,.,CASSLGFSSGQRDTEAFF,TGTGCCAGCAGCTTAGGTTTCAGTAGCGGACAGCGGGATACTGAAGCTTTCTTT
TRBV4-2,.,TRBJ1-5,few,CASSLGGGPRPQHF,TGTGCCAGCAGCCTAGGTGGGGGCCCACGGCCCCAGCATTTT
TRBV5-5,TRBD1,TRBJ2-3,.,CASIFDRATDTQYF,TGTGCCAGCATCTTCGACAGGGCAACAGATACGCAGTATTTT
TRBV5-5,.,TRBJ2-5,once,CASSTHRVQETQYF,TGTGCCAGCAGCACCCACAGAGTTCAAGAGACCCAGTACTTC
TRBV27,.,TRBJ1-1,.,CASSRGGTAEAFF,TGTGCCAGCAGCCGTGGGGGGACCGCTGAAGCTTTCTTT
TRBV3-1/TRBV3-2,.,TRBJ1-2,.,CASSLKGAIYGYTF,TGTGCCAGCAGCCTCAAGGGAGCGATCTATGGCTACACCTTC
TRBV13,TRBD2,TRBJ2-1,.,CASSPPGGTYNEQFF,TGTGCCAGCAGCCCACCGGGGGGGACCTACAATGAGCAGTTCTTC